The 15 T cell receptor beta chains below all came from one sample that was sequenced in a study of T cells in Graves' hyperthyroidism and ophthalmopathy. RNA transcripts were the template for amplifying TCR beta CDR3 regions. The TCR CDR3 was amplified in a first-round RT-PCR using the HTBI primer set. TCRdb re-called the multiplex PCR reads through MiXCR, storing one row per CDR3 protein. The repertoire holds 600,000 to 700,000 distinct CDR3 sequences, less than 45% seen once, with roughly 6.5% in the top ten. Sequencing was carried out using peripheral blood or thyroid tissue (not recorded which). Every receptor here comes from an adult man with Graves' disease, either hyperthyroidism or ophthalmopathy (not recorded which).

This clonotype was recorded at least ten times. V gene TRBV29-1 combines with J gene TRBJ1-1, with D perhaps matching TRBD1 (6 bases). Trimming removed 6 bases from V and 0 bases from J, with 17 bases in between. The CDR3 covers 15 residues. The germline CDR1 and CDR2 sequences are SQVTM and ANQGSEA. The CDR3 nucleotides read TGCAGCGTGTCCTTGAGGGGGGGACTGAACACTGAAGCTTTCTTT. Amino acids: CSVSLRGGLNTEAFF.

The CDR3 DNA is TGCAGCGTTGAAGGGTTAGGACTAGCGGAGAAGTTGGCAGAGACCCAGTACTTC. This codes for CSVEGLGLAEKLAETQYF. J is TRBJ2-5 and V is TRBV29-1; TRBD2 aligns across 10 bases. The CDR3 length is 18 residues. Germline CDR1 SQVTM, CDR2 ANQGSEA. With 1 base clipped from V and 4 bases from J, the junction kept 15 bases outside the gene matches.

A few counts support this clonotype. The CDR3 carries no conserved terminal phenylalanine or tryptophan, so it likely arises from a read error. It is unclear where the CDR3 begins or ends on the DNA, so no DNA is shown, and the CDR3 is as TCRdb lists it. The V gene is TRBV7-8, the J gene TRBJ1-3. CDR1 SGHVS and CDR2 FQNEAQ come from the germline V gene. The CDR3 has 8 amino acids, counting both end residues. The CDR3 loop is CASSLAVS.

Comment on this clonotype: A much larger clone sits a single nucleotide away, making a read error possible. The CDR3 coding sequence is TGTGCCAGCAGTTACACCAACTACGAGCAGTACTTC. Amino acids: CASSYTNYEQYF. V usage is TRBV6-5 and J usage is TRBJ2-7; D remains unclear. V lost 2 bases and J lost 3, with 5 bases in between. The CDR3 consists of 12 residues. Germline CDR1 is MNHEY and CDR2 is SVGAGI.

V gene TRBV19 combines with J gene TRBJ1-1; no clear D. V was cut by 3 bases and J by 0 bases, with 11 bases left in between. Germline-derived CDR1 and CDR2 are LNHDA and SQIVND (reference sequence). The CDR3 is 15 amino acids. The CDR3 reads CASSIPRAVNTEAFF. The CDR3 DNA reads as TGTGCCAGTAGTATTCCCCGGGCGGTGAACACTGAAGCTTTCTTT.

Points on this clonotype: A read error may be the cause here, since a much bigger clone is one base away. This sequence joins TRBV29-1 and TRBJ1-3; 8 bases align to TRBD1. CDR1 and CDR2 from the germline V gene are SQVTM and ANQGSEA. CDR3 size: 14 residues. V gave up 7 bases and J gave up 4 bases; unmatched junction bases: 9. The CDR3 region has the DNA TGCAGCGCTGAGAGGACAGGGTTCGGAAACACCATATATTTT. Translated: CSAERTGFGNTIYF.

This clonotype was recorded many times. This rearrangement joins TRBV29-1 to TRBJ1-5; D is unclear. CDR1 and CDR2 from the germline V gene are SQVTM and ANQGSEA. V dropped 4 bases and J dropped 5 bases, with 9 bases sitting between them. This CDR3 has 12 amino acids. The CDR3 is CSVGTVDQPQHF. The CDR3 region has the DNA TGCAGCGTTGGAACCGTGGATCAGCCCCAGCATTTT.

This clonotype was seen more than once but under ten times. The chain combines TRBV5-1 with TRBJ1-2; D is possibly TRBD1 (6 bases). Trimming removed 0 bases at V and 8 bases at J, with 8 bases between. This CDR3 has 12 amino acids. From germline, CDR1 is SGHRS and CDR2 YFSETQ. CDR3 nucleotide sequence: TGCGCCAGCAGCTTGGACAGGGTAGGCTACACCTTC. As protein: CASSLDRVGYTF. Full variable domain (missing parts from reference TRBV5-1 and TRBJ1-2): KAGVTQTPRYLIKTRGQQVTLSCSPISGHRSVSWYQQTPGQGLQFLFEYFSETQRNKGNFPGRFSGRQFSNSRSEMNVSTLELGDSALYLCASSLDRVGYTFGSGTRLTVV.

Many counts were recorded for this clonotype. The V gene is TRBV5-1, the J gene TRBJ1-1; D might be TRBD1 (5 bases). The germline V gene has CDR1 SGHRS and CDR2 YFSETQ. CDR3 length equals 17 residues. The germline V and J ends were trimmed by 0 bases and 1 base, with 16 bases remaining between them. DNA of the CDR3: TGCGCCAGCAGCTTGGGCGGTTCAAGGGGCGGGAACACTGAAGCTTTCTTT. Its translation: CASSLGGSRGGNTEAFF. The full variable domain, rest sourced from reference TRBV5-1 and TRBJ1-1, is KAGVTQTPRYLIKTRGQQVTLSCSPISGHRSVSWYQQTPGQGLQFLFEYFSETQRNKGNFPGRFSGRQFSNSRSEMNVSTLELGDSALYLCASSLGGSRGGNTEAFFGQGTRLTVV.

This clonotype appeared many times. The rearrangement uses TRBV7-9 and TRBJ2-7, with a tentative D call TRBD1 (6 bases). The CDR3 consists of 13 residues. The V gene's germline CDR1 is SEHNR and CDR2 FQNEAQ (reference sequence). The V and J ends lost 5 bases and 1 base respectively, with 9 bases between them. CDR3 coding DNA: TGTGCCAGCAGCCCCGGACAGTCCTACGAGCAGTACTTC. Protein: CASSPGQSYEQYF.

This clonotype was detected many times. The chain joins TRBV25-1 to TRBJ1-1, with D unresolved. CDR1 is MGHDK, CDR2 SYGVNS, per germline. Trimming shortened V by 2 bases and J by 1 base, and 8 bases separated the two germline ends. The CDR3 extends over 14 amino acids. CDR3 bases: TGTGCCAGCAGTGAACATCAAAGGAACACTGAAGCTTTCTTT. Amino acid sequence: CASSEHQRNTEAFF.

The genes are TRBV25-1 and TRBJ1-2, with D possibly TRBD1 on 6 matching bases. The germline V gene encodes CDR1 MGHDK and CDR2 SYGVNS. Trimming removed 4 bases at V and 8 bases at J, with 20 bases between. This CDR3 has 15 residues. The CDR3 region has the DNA TGTGCCAGCAGTGGGCTTTGGGGGGCGCGGAGCGGCTACACCTTC. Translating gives CASSGLWGARSGYTF.

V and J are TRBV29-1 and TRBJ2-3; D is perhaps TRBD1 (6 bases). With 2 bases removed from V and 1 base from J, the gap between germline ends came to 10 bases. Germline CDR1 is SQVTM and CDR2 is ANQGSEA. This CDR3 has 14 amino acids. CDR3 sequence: CSVERDIRTDTQYF. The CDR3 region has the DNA TGCAGCGTTGAAAGGGACATACGCACAGATACGCAGTATTTT.

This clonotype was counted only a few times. Here the CDR3 reads CASSLRAGMGTGELFF. The CDR3 bases are TGTGCCAGCAGCTTAAGGGCCGGGATGGGGACCGGGGAGCTGTTTTTT. The chain carries TRBV7-8 and TRBJ2-2, with D perhaps TRBD2 (5 bases). The CDR3 covers 16 residues. Germline V gene sequence: CDR1 SGHVS, CDR2 FQNEAQ. The ends were cut back, 2 bases at V and 5 bases at J, with 15 bases in the middle.

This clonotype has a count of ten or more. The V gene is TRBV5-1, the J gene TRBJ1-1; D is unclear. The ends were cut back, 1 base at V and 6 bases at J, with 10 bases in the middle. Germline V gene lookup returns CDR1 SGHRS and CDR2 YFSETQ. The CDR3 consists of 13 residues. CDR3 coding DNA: TGCGCCAGCAGCTTGTTGGGCTGGTCTGAAGCTTTCTTT. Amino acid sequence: CASSLLGWSEAFF.